The source of this TCR beta chain is a study of vaccination and CD4 T cells after COVID-19. Oncomine TCR Beta short-read sequencing was applied to DNA from cultured CD4+ T cells. Genomic DNA extraction was carried out from cultured CD4+ T cells. TCRdb ran MiXCR on the PCR reads and lists one entry per CDR3 protein. Of tens of thousands of distinct CDR3 sequences in the sample, about 39% were seen once. Treatment reported: roughly ten-day PBMC culture with coronavirus spike peptide pools or control peptides (ViraFEST assay). ViraFEST used peptide pools to expand antigen-specific T cells, then sequenced TCRs. The study, taken as a whole, reports: Researchers report that a median about 90% of reactive clones in convalescent patients surfaced only post-vaccination.

This CDR3 is built from 14 residues. The V end was cut by 2 bases, the J end by 0 bases, with 6 bases between. Germline V gene lookup returns CDR1 MRHNA and CDR2 SNTAGT. This clonotype occurred a few times. Its antigen is undetermined. The chain joins TRBV6-4 to TRBJ2-3, with D hard to call. This receptor was identified in a human donor who had recovered from COVID-19. This sample comprised CD4+ T cells from blood, cultured in vitro, obtained before SARS-CoV-2 vaccination. The CDR3 coding sequence is TGTGCCAGCAGTGACAAGGACAGCACAGATACGCAGTATTTT. The encoded protein is CASSDKDSTDTQYF.